This T cell receptor beta chain came from a study of blood T cell repertoires in COVID-19. The overall study: PBMCs, B-cell-depleted T cells, or T cells provided the cDNA or gDNA that made up the material.

Researchers sorted participants into cohorts using their self-reported clinical history. For recovered donors of Cohort 3, there were two negative PCRs, clearance, or symptom resolution. Authors' processing steps: Nucleated cell number was recorded as an estimate derived from reference gene primer amplification. Method: immunoSEQ multiplex PCR; TCRdb's copy keeps in-frame clones and lacks some. V, J and clone size are taken as reported in that table, and D and trimming were inferred from the DNA itself. This repertoire shows a few hundred thousand clones, 80% to 85% found once; its top ten account for 3.4%. CDR1 is KGHSH and CDR2 is LQKENI in the germline V gene. The CDR3 sequence is 13 residues long. V was clipped by 5 bases and J by 0 bases, with 7 bases between them.

Specimen: PBMCs or T cells enriched from blood (not recorded which). The TCR was taken from a man aged 45 to 65 who had recovered from COVID-19. V usage is TRBV18 and J usage is TRBJ2-5; D call uncertain. Here the CDR3 DNA reads TGTGCCAGCTCAGTACGGGACCAAGAGACCCAGTACTTC. Translation: CASSVRDQETQYF.